This T cell receptor (beta chain) is drawn from a study of Ad26.COV2.S vaccination and SARS-CoV-2 variants. Study-wide findings and caveats: Recipients of either vaccine or placebo displayed similar breadth of non-spike TCRs. After vaccination, substantial breadth of spike-specific CD8+ and CD4+ responses was reported.

CDR1 is SGHRS, CDR2 YFSETQ, per germline. CDR3 length: 16 residues. The junction had 9 bases not matched to a gene; V was cut back by 6 bases and J by 3 bases. Documented treatment: about 20 received Ad26.COV2.S at low or high dose, single or two shots; about five received placebo; per-sample allocation not given. Sampling was done on day 63 after the first vaccine or placebo injection. Within Boston, the person who donated was an adult of 18-55 years. Immunization relied on an Ad26 vector, which expressed Wuhan-strain SARS-CoV-2 spike. Of note for this clone: Its antigen is currently unknown.

Generated by immunoSEQ multiplex PCR, the TCRdb table keeps only in-frame clones and is missing some. The sample has about 480,000 clones; 87% are singletons. The source is a person between 18 and 60 years old who received the Ad26.COV2.S COVID-19 vaccine or a placebo. The starting material was peripheral blood, obtained in a trial of Ad26.COV2.S vaccine versus placebo. The rearrangement links TRBV5-1 to TRBJ1-6; TRBD1 aligns across 7 bases. The CDR3 here is CASTEQGRVYNSPLHF. The CDR3 nucleotides read TGCGCCAGCACCGAACAGGGGAGAGTCTATAATTCACCCCTCCACTTT.